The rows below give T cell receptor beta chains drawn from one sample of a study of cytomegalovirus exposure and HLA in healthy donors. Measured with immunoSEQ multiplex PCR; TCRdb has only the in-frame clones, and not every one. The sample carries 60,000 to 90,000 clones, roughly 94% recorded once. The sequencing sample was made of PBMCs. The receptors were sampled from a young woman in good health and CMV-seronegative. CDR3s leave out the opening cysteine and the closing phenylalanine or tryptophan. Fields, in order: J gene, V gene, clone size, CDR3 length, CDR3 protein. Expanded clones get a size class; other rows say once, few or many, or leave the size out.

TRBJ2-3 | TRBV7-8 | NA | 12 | ASSFRGRPDTQY
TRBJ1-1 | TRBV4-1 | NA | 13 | ASSRTGTGGTEAF
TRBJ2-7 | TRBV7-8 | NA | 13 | ASSRRGGEIYEQY
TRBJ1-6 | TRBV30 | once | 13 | AWSVKDTANSPLH
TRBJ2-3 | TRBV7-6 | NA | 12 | ASSSRFGRDTQY
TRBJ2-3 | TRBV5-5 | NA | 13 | ASSFRGLGTDTQY
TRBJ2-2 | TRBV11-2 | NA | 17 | ASSRGTSGGLGGVGELF
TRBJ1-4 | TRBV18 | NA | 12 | ASSPGQGNEKLF
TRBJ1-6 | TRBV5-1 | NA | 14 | ASSLVASSYNSPLH
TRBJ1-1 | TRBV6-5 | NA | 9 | ASGGRIEAF
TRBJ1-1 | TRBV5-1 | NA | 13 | ASRSRDSLNTEAF
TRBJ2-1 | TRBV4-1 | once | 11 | ASSQVEYNEQF
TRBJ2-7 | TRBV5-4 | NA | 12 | ASRDTGQGPEQY
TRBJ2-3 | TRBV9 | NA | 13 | ASSVGRGGPDTQY
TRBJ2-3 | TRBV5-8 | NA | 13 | ASSPIRGRTDTQY
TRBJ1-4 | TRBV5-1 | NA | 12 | ASSLDHGNEKLF
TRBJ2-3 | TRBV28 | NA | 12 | AALPGVVADTQY